This TCR beta chain is drawn from a study of monozygotic twins with inflammatory bowel disease. Whole blood that had not undergone T cell sorting provided the isolated total RNA. The quantity of total RNA per TCR library was approximately 3,300 ng. During cDNA synthesis, UMIs that each contained a 6-nucleotide sample barcode were added by means of template switching. TCRdb processed the 5' RACE reads again and assigns one entry to each CDR3 protein, with no DNA. This table lists 90,000 to 110,000 distinct CDR3 sequences. Germline values: CDR1 MDHEN, CDR2 SYDVKM. This CDR3 is 14 amino acids long. The chain carries TRBV28 and TRBJ1-5. The sequencing input was blood. This receptor was identified in a human donor with ulcerative colitis or Crohn's disease, or a healthy co-twin of an affected twin (not recorded which). CDR3: CASSLFPGHQPQHF.